The 27 T cell receptor beta chains given below trace back to one sample, sequenced in a study of low-dose radiotherapy and immunotherapy resistance in tumors. Both TCRalpha and TCRbeta chains were reverse transcribed with V-gene-specific primers. Both a constant-region primer and a V-primer adapter served to amplify TCRs across 15 to 25 PCR cycles. A single record per CDR3 protein comes from TCRdb applying MiXCR to the reads. This sample has roughly 16,000 distinct CDR3 sequences; approximately 70% occur once, and the top ten carry about 6%. Source of these receptors: a human donor with advanced metastatic prostate, ovarian, gallbladder or colorectal cancer (not recorded which). This table probably holds off-target reads from a library built for another chain.

This chain links TRBV6-5 with TRBJ1-6, with 7 nucleotides matching TRBD1. The V and J ends lost 2 bases and 8 bases, in that order; junction bases with no gene match: 3. The germline V gene encodes CDR1 MNHEY and CDR2 SVGAGI. The CDR3 loop spans 14 amino acids. The CDR3 DNA is TGTGCCAGCAGTTACCGGGACAGCGATTCACCCCTCCACTTT. It is translated as CASSYRDSDSPLHF.

The chain joins TRBV28 to TRBJ1-1, with a weak D call TRBD1 (5 bases). The V and J ends lost 2 bases and 11 bases respectively, with 12 bases between them. Germline loops: CDR1 MDHEN, CDR2 SYDVKM. The length of the CDR3 is 12 residues. CDR3 DNA: TGTGCCAGCAGTTTAGTGGGGGGTGATGCTTTCTTT. This encodes CASSLVGGDAFF.

The chain couples TRBV4-2 to TRBJ1-2; 7 nucleotides agree with TRBD1. Germline trimming cut 2 bases from V and 6 bases from J; bases unmatched to any gene: 6. The CDR3 is 14 residues long. Germline V gives CDR1 LGHNA, CDR2 YNFKEQ. In nucleotides, the CDR3 is TGTGCCAGCAGCCAATCCGACAGGGAGAATGGCTACACCTTC. Amino acids: CASSQSDRENGYTF.

This chain connects TRBV27 to TRBJ2-7; no clear D gene. The germline V gene encodes CDR1 MNHEY and CDR2 SMNVEV (reference sequence). CDR3 size: 13 residues. With 2 bases removed from V and 9 bases from J, the gap between germline ends came to 14 bases. CDR3 in DNA: TGTGCCAGCAGTTTAAGTCAGGTTCAGGTGCAGTACTTC. This encodes CASSLSQVQVQYF.

The chain carries TRBV5-1 and TRBJ1-2; 7 bases are a match to TRBD1. CDR3 size: 15 residues. The V segment lost 0 bases and the J segment 8 bases; nucleotides outside the gene matches: 10. Germline V gene data show CDR1 as SGHRS and CDR2 as YFSETQ. CDR3 in amino acids: CASSLDPGGTGGYTF. The CDR3 DNA is TGCGCCAGCAGCTTGGACCCAGGGGGGACTGGGGGCTACACCTTC. The complete variable domain, with remaining parts taken from reference TRBV5-1 and TRBJ1-2, reads KAGVTQTPRYLIKTRGQQVTLSCSPISGHRSVSWYQQTPGQGLQFLFEYFSETQRNKGNFPGRFSGRQFSNSRSEMNVSTLELGDSALYLCASSLDPGGTGGYTFGSGTRLTVV.

V gene TRBV6-1 combines with J gene TRBJ1-1; D might be TRBD1 (5 bases). The CDR3 length is 15 residues. V shed 5 bases and J shed 6 bases, with 19 bases lying between them. CDR1 and CDR2 from the germline V gene are MNHNS and SASEGT. This chain's CDR3 is CASSYDTSRASEAFF. The CDR3 DNA sequence: TGTGCCAGCAGTTACGACACTTCCAGGGCTTCTGAAGCTTTCTTT.

This chain uses TRBV15 with TRBJ2-3, with no clear D. Germline lookup yields CDR1 LNHNV and CDR2 YYDKDF (reference sequence). The V end lost 0 bases, the J end lost 1 base, and 17 bases lay between the germline ends. The CDR3 is 18 residues long. In DNA form, the CDR3 reads TGTGCCACCAGCAGAGAGTCTGGAGCAGCCGCTCGCACAGATACGCAGTATTTT. Amino acids: CATSRESGAAARTDTQYF. The whole variable domain, filled in from reference TRBV15 and TRBJ2-3, reads DAMVIQNPRYQVTQFGKPVTLSCSQTLNHNVMYWYQQKSSQAPKLLFHYYDKDFNNEADTPDNFQSRRPNTSFCFLDIRSPGLGDTAMYLCATSRESGAAARTDTQYFGPGTRLTVL.

The genes are TRBV29-1 and TRBJ2-5; possible D gene TRBD2, 6 bases. The V gene lost 7 bases and the J gene lost 7 bases, with 16 bases spanning the gap. This CDR3 has 12 residues. The germline gives CDR1 SQVTM, CDR2 ANQGSEA. CDR3 region: CSADSGWGTQYF. The CDR3 DNA is TGCAGCGCCGATAGCGGCTGGGGGACCCAGTACTTC.

The genes are TRBV29-1 and TRBJ1-3; D remains ambiguous. The CDR3 extends over 13 amino acids. Trimming left V 6 bases short and J 0 bases short, with 9 bases between. Germline values: CDR1 SQVTM, CDR2 ANQGSEA. Written as DNA, the CDR3 is TGCAGCGTGGCCGCGGCCTCTGGAAACACCATATATTTT. Translation: CSVAAASGNTIYF.

In this sample, this clonotype turned up a few times. The rearrangement links TRBV5-1 to TRBJ1-1, with D possibly being TRBD1 (6 bases). Between the trimmed V and J ends, which lost 1 base and 1 base, there was a span of 14 bases. Germline CDR1 is SGHRS and CDR2 is YFSETQ. This CDR3 has 16 residues. CDR3 in amino acids: CASSLSPQGRNTEAFF. The CDR3, as DNA: TGCGCCAGCAGCTTGTCCCCGCAGGGGAGGAACACTGAAGCTTTCTTT. Supplemented by reference TRBV5-1 and TRBJ1-1, the full variable domain reads KAGVTQTPRYLIKTRGQQVTLSCSPISGHRSVSWYQQTPGQGLQFLFEYFSETQRNKGNFPGRFSGRQFSNSRSEMNVSTLELGDSALYLCASSLSPQGRNTEAFFGQGTRLTVV.

This clonotype came up a few times. This rearrangement joins TRBV20-1 to TRBJ1-3; D not resolved. Trimming took off 0 bases at V and 2 bases at J, with 11 bases between the two ends. This CDR3 region has 15 residues. Germline-derived CDR1 and CDR2 are DFQATT and SNEGSKA (reference sequence). The CDR3 region is CSARERLSPGNTIYF. CDR3 in DNA: TGCAGTGCTAGAGAAAGGCTTTCCCCTGGAAACACCATATATTTT.

This chain links TRBV4-1 with TRBJ1-1, with TRBD1 matching 11 bases. V trimming: 3 bases; J trimming: 5 bases; junction bases outside the gene matches: 8. Germline-derived CDR1 and CDR2 are MGHRA and YSYEKL. This CDR3 spans 16 amino acids. CDR3 sequence: CASSHTIRDRGTEAFF. Written as DNA, the CDR3 is TGCGCCAGCAGCCACACTATCCGGGACAGGGGGACTGAAGCTTTCTTT.

The chain uses TRBV4-1 and TRBJ2-6, with D possibly being TRBD1 (6 bases). V lost 1 base and J lost 0, with 10 bases in between. Germline V CDR1 and CDR2: MGHRA, YSYEKL. The CDR3 has 17 residues. CDR3 loop: CASSQGIQGSGANVLTF. Here the CDR3 DNA reads TGCGCCAGCAGCCAAGGAATACAGGGCTCTGGGGCCAACGTCCTGACTTTC.

V is TRBV7-2 and J is TRBJ1-5; TRBD1 is a possible D gene (5 bases). From germline, CDR1 is SGHTA and CDR2 FQGNSA. This CDR3 contains 14 residues. The V end lost 8 bases, the J end lost 3 bases, and 14 bases lay between the germline ends. The CDR3: CASAGRDDNQPQHF. The CDR3 region has the DNA TGTGCCAGCGCGGGCAGGGATGACAATCAGCCCCAGCATTTT.

The chain employs TRBV6-2 or TRBV6-3 and TRBJ2-3; 10 positions agree with TRBD2. V trimming: 6 bases; J trimming: 3 bases; junction bases outside the gene matches: 9. The CDR3 is 16 residues long. The germline V gene encodes CDR1 MNHEY and CDR2 SVGEGT. The CDR3 bases are TGTGCCAGCAGCGGCTTAGCGGGGGGACTGACAGATACGCAGTATTTT. Its translation: CASSGLAGGLTDTQYF.

J is TRBJ1-1 and V is TRBV4-1; 8 bases align to TRBD1. Germline-derived CDR1 and CDR2 are MGHRA and YSYEKL. The CDR3 consists of 15 residues. V gave up 1 base and J gave up 8 bases; unmatched junction bases: 9. The CDR3 reads CASSQAPTGDHEAFF. CDR3 DNA: TGCGCCAGCAGCCAAGCCCCGACAGGGGATCACGAAGCTTTCTTT.

The V call is TRBV7-2, the J call TRBJ2-3, with 11 bases that match TRBD2. The J segment lost 7 bases and the V segment lost 4 bases, leaving 4 bases of the junction unmatched. The CDR3 runs to 14 residues. Germline V gene lookup returns CDR1 SGHTA and CDR2 FQGNSA. CDR3 coding DNA: TGTGCCAGCAGCTCCTTAGCGGGGGGGCATACGCAGTATTTT. Its protein is CASSSLAGGHTQYF. The full variable domain, its missing parts supplied by reference TRBV7-2 and TRBJ2-3, is GAGVSQSPSNKVTEKGKDVELRCDPISGHTALYWYRQSLGQGLEFLIYFQGNSAPDKSGLPSDRFSAERTGGSVSTLTIQRTQQEDSAVYLCASSSLAGGHTQYFGPGTRLTVL.

This clonotype is termed medium-sized. This chain uses TRBV2 with TRBJ2-1, with 8 nucleotides matching TRBD1. Germline V lookup: CDR1 SNHLY, CDR2 FYNNEI. CDR3 length: 16 residues. V gave up 6 bases and J gave up 7 bases; unmatched junction bases: 14. CDR3: CASSPNDRGVFNEQFF. DNA of the CDR3: TGTGCCAGCAGCCCCAACGACAGGGGTGTTTTTAATGAGCAGTTCTTC.

The chain combines TRBV27 with TRBJ2-5; 9 bases agree with TRBD2. Per the germline V gene, CDR1 is MNHEY and CDR2 is SMNVEV (reference sequence). The CDR3 is 16 residues long. V lost 7 bases, J lost 7 bases, and 16 bases stayed unmatched. The CDR3 loop is CASTPMGLAAPGTQYF. CDR3 DNA sequence: TGTGCCAGCACCCCTATGGGACTAGCAGCTCCCGGGACCCAGTACTTC.

V and J are TRBV20-1 and TRBJ2-3; TRBD1 matches 9 bases. The germline V gene has CDR1 DFQATT and CDR2 SNEGSKA (reference sequence). Unmatched junction bases numbered 7, after V lost 6 bases and J lost 6 bases. The CDR3 consists of 13 residues. The CDR3 region has the DNA TGCAGTGCGCCGGGACAGGGTGCTGATACGCAGTATTTT. It translates to CSAPGQGADTQYF.

As to this clonotype: Sequence at one end of the junction differs from germline and may be a read error. The CDR3 nucleotides are TGCGCCAGCCATAACCCCCGGGGGACAGATTACTACGAGCAGCACTTC. Encoded protein: CASHNPRGTDYYEQHF. V is TRBV5-1 and J is TRBJ2-7, with D maybe TRBD1 (7 bases). Germline loops: CDR1 SGHRS, CDR2 YFSETQ. The CDR3 has 16 amino acids.

J is TRBJ2-1 and V is TRBV20-1, with TRBD1 matching over 9 bases. CDR1 is DFQATT and CDR2 is SNEGSKA in the germline V gene (reference sequence). V gave up 6 bases and J gave up 5 bases; unmatched junction bases: 8. The CDR3 is 14 residues long. CDR3 loop: CSARGTGRDNEQFF. The CDR3 DNA reads TGCAGTGCACGAGGGACAGGGAGGGACAATGAGCAGTTCTTC.

This chain links TRBV18 with TRBJ2-7, with 12 positions matching TRBD2. V trimming: 3 bases; J trimming: 6 bases; junction bases outside the gene matches: 9. Germline V gene lookup returns CDR1 KGHSH and CDR2 LQKENI. There are 16 residues in the CDR3. The chain's CDR3 is CASSPSGLAGPSEQYF. CDR3 DNA: TGTGCCAGCTCACCTTCGGGACTAGCGGGCCCCTCCGAGCAGTACTTC. Supplemented by reference TRBV18 and TRBJ2-7, the full variable domain reads NAGVMQNPRHLVRRRGQEARLRCSPMKGHSHVYWYRQLPEEGLKFMVYLQKENIIDESGMPKERFSAEFPKEGPSILRIQQVVRGDSAAYFCASSPSGLAGPSEQYFGPGTRLTVT.

The V gene is TRBV7-2, the J gene TRBJ1-1; D remains unclear. Trimming took off 2 bases at V and 8 bases at J, with 18 bases between the two ends. The germline V gene encodes CDR1 SGHTA and CDR2 FQGNSA. The CDR3 runs 15 residues. CDR3 sequence (DNA): TGTGCCAGCAGCTTATACGCGGCCGTAGGGAACGAAGCTTTCTTT. The encoded protein is CASSLYAAVGNEAFF.

In DNA form, the CDR3 reads TGTGCCAGCAGACCCCTGAACACCGGGGAGCTGTTTTTT. Its translation is CASRPLNTGELFF. The V gene is TRBV12-3 or TRBV12-4, the J gene TRBJ2-2; D unresolved. This CDR3 is 13 amino acids long. V lost 6 bases and J 1 base, leaving 6 bases between the germline ends.

V and J are TRBV10-3 and TRBJ2-4; possible D gene TRBD2, 5 bases. CDR1 ENHRY and CDR2 SYGVKD come from the germline V gene. This CDR3 has 13 residues. V was cut by 3 bases and J by 9 bases, with 12 bases left in between. The CDR3 spells CAISDGDPGIQYF. The CDR3 DNA reads as TGTGCCATCAGTGACGGGGATCCGGGCATTCAGTACTTC.

The chain employs TRBV14 and TRBJ2-7; D call uncertain. CDR1 and CDR2 (germline): SGHDN, FVKESK. The CDR3 loop spans 12 amino acids. Trimming pared 3 bases from V and 2 bases from J, leaving 5 bases between. CDR3 residues: CASSQLTYEQYF. DNA for the CDR3: TGTGCCAGCAGCCAGCTCACCTACGAGCAGTACTTC.